The 12 T cell receptor beta chains presented below share a single source sample, sequenced in a study of T cells after yellow fever vaccination. TCRdb passed the 5' RACE reads through MiXCR, listing each CDR3 protein once. The sample lists fewer than 450,000 distinct CDR3 sequences, 3% to 4.5% occurring once. The sample here was PBMCs, taken 5 days after the yellow fever booster vaccination. Source of these receptors: a man aged 18 to 29 who received the YFV17D yellow fever vaccine.

This chain uses TRBV4-3 with TRBJ2-7, with D perhaps matching TRBD1 (8 bases). The length of the CDR3 is 14 residues. Germline CDR1 is LGHNA and CDR2 is YSLEER. Written as DNA, the CDR3 is TGCAAAGGGGGGGGACAGGTCATGTCCTACGAGCAGTACGTC. This translates into CKGGGQVMSYEQYV.

V and J are TRBV9 and TRBJ1-2; TRBD1 might be the D (5 bases). The V end was cut by 2 bases, the J end by 7 bases, with 15 bases between. The CDR3 length is 14 residues. In germline, CDR1 is SGDLS, CDR2 YYNGEE. DNA for the CDR3: TGTGCCAGCAGCGTTACCGGGACCTTCGGTGGCTACACCTTC. Protein product: CASSVTGTFGGYTF.

The chain is built from TRBV7-9 and TRBJ1-6, with D possibly TRBD1 on 6 matching bases. The CDR3 is 14 amino acids. Germline CDR1 and CDR2: SEHNR and FQNEAQ (reference sequence). V was shortened by 2 bases and J by 10 bases, with 12 bases between the two germline ends. CDR3 region: CASSLMGGQSPLHF. DNA for the CDR3: TGTGCCAGCAGCTTAATGGGGGGCCAGTCACCCCTCCACTTT.

The chain couples TRBV30 to TRBJ2-2; maybe TRBD1 (5 bases). Looked up from germline, CDR1 is GTSNPN and CDR2 is SVGIG (reference sequence). The CDR3 spans 15 residues. Trimming left V 2 bases short and J 3 bases short, with 13 bases between. The CDR3 coding sequence is TGTGCCTGGAGTAGGGGTAGGGTCGACACCGGGGAGCTGTTTTTT. It codes for CAWSRGRVDTGELFF.

The V and J genes are TRBV11-2 and TRBJ2-3; 8 bases line up with TRBD2. The CDR3 is made up of 16 amino acids. V shed 3 bases and J 1 base; nucleotides not matched to a gene: 6. The germline V gene encodes CDR1 SGHAT and CDR2 FQNNGV. CDR3 DNA: TGTGCCAGCAGCTTCTATTTTAGCGGGGGCACAGATACGCAGTATTTT. It encodes CASSFYFSGGTDTQYF.

This chain connects TRBV5-1 to TRBJ2-1, with a tentative D call TRBD1 (6 bases). Trimming shortened V by 6 bases and J by 5 bases, and 15 bases separated the two germline ends. In germline, CDR1 is SGHRS, CDR2 YFSETQ. The CDR3 has 14 amino acids. This CDR3 is CASTRQEVDNEQFF. CDR3 nucleotides: TGCGCCAGCACCAGACAGGAGGTCGACAATGAGCAGTTCTTC.

This clonotype occurred a few times. V is TRBV20-1 and J is TRBJ2-5, with TRBD2 matching 14 bases. Trimming at V came to 0 bases and at J to 4 bases, leaving 7 bases not matched to a gene. There are 17 residues in the CDR3. Germline lookup yields CDR1 DFQATT and CDR2 SNEGSKA (reference sequence). The CDR3 spells CSARDTGLAGVGETQYF. The CDR3 coding sequence is TGCAGTGCTAGAGATACGGGACTAGCGGGGGTAGGAGAGACCCAGTACTTC.

This clonotype has a count of ten or more. The gene calls are TRBV3-1 and TRBJ1-1; D not resolved. Trimming removed 4 bases from V and 0 bases from J, with 9 bases in between. The CDR3 extends over 14 amino acids. Per the germline V gene, CDR1 is LGHDT and CDR2 is YNNKEL (reference sequence). The CDR3 here is CASSPPIMNTEAFF. In DNA, the CDR3 is TGTGCCAGCAGCCCCCCCATCATGAACACTGAAGCTTTCTTT.

This clonotype was seen a few times. This chain joins TRBV20-1 and TRBJ2-3; 7 bases are a match to TRBD1. Germline lookup yields CDR1 DFQATT and CDR2 SNEGSKA (reference sequence). The CDR3 runs 14 residues. With 5 bases clipped from V and 3 bases from J, the junction kept 8 bases outside the gene matches. The CDR3 region is CSARQGPGTDTQYF. CDR3 DNA sequence: TGCAGTGCTCGACAGGGACCCGGGACAGATACGCAGTATTTT.

This clonotype has only a few counts. The chain couples TRBV4-1 to TRBJ2-5; 8 nucleotides line up with TRBD1. V lost 4 bases and J lost 0; bases outside the gene matches: 4. Germline V CDR1 and CDR2: MGHRA, YSYEKL. The CDR3 runs to 15 residues. CDR3 nucleotides: TGCGCCAGCAGCCGGACAGGGTCGTACCAAGAGACCCAGTACTTC. Encoded protein: CASSRTGSYQETQYF.

This clonotype turned up a few times. The DNA of the CDR3 is TGCAGTGCGCTAGAGGGGCTTCAGCCCCAGCATTTT. Translating gives CSALEGLQPQHF. The V gene is TRBV20-1, the J gene TRBJ1-5; TRBD1 is a possible D gene (5 bases). Germline lookup yields CDR1 DFQATT and CDR2 SNEGSKA (reference sequence). CDR3 length equals 12 residues. V shed 6 bases and J shed 6 bases, with 12 bases lying between them.

At least ten counts were recorded for this clonotype. DNA of the CDR3: TGTGCCAGCAGCTTAGTGGGACAGGGGGTTTCGCAGGATCCCAAAAACATTCAGTACTTC. Residues: CASSLVGQGVSQDPKNIQYF. The J gene is TRBJ2-4, the V gene TRBV7-2; 11 bases are shared with TRBD1. The CDR3 sequence is 20 residues long. Germline loops: CDR1 SGHTA, CDR2 FQGNSA. V shed 1 base and J 2 bases; nucleotides not matched to a gene: 13.